The 13 T cell receptor beta chains reported below all come from one sample, sequenced in a study of T cell responses to AZD1222 COVID-19 vaccine. Sequenced by immunoSEQ multiplex PCR; TCRdb stores in-frame clones only, minus some. The data show about 83,000 clones, with around nine tenths seen just once and roughly 4.5% held by the top ten. The source material was peripheral blood, sampled on day 0 of MenACWY control vaccination. The receptor set was obtained from an adult in good health.

This sequence joins TRBV19 and TRBJ1-1; D remains unclear. The germline gives CDR1 LNHDA, CDR2 SQIVND (reference sequence). CDR3 length: 13 amino acids. The V end was cut by 0 bases, the J end by 10 bases, with 12 bases between. The CDR3 bases are TGTGCCAGTAGTATAGATCTTCTCTCTGGAGCTTTCTTT. It codes for CASSIDLLSGAFF. Full variable domain (outside the CDR3, taken from reference TRBV19 and TRBJ1-1): DGGITQSPKYLFRKEGQNVTLSCEQNLNHDAMYWYRQDPGQGLRLIYYSQIVNDFQKGDIAEGYSVSREKKESFPLTVTSAQKNPTAFYLCASSIDLLSGAFFGQGTRLTVV.

CDR3 sequence reads: CASSYPQGPQHF. The CDR3 coding sequence is TGTGCCAGCAGTTACCCCCAGGGGCCCCAGCATTTT. This chain joins TRBV6-2 or TRBV6-3 and TRBJ1-5; a weak D match, TRBD1 (5 bases). CDR1 MNHEY and CDR2 SVGEGT come from the germline V gene. V shed 2 bases and J shed 9 bases, with 8 bases lying between them. This CDR3 region has 12 residues.

V and J are TRBV12-3 or TRBV12-4 and TRBJ1-2; possible D gene TRBD1, 6 bases. The CDR3 is made up of 12 amino acids. Deletions cut 5 bases from V and 8 bases from J, with 12 bases between. The CDR3 sequence is CASSPAGTGYTF. In DNA form, the CDR3 reads TGTGCCAGCAGTCCCGCCGGGACAGGCTACACCTTC.

The V gene is TRBV18, the J gene TRBJ1-4, with no clear D. The CDR3 is made up of 12 amino acids. Per germline, CDR1 KGHSH and CDR2 LQKENI. The V end lost 4 bases, the J end lost 7 bases, and 7 bases lay between the germline ends. CDR3: CASSLESEKLFF. CDR3 bases: TGTGCCAGCTCACTGGAAAGTGAAAAACTGTTTTTT.

The chain carries TRBV6-2 or TRBV6-3 and TRBJ1-1, with 7 positions matching TRBD1. CDR1 and CDR2 from the germline V gene are MNHEY and SVGEGT. This CDR3 contains 15 residues. The V gene end was trimmed by 0 bases and the J gene end by 6 bases; junction bases not matched to a gene: 7. The CDR3 DNA sequence: TGTGCCAGCAGTTACTCAAACGACAGGGCCGCTGAAGCTTTCTTT. The encoded protein is CASSYSNDRAAEAFF.

This clone came up a few times. This chain links TRBV7-9 with TRBJ2-7; maybe TRBD2 (6 bases). The V end was cut by 0 bases, the J end by 0 bases, with 15 bases between. The CDR3 runs to 17 residues. Germline loops: CDR1 SEHNR, CDR2 FQNEAQ (reference sequence). The CDR3 sequence is CASSLALWAGSSYEQYF. CDR3 nucleotide sequence: TGTGCCAGCAGCTTAGCTTTGTGGGCCGGGAGCTCCTACGAGCAGTACTTC.

The V gene is TRBV12-3 or TRBV12-4, the J gene TRBJ2-1; no clear D. Trimming removed 1 base at V and 6 bases at J, with 4 bases between. The CDR3 runs to 12 residues. The DNA of the CDR3 is TGTGCCAGCAGTTTAGGGGGCAATGAGCAGTTCTTC. This codes for CASSLGGNEQFF.

This chain uses TRBV19 with TRBJ1-2; the D gene is possibly TRBD1 (6 bases). V lost 6 bases and J lost 0, with 23 bases in between. The CDR3 extends over 18 amino acids. CDR1 is LNHDA, CDR2 SQIVND, per germline (reference sequence). This chain's CDR3 is CASRRGGPEGTSNYGYTF. CDR3 DNA: TGTGCCAGTAGGAGAGGGGGACCAGAGGGGACTTCTAACTATGGCTACACCTTC.

The chain has TRBV19 and TRBJ2-7, with unresolved D. V lost 5 bases and J 3 bases, leaving 14 bases between the germline ends. Germline assignment: CDR1 LNHDA and CDR2 SQIVND (reference sequence). This CDR3 is built from 14 residues. The CDR3 coding sequence is TGTGCCAGTAGTCCCCGACCCTCAAGCTACGAGCAGTACTTC. Translating gives CASSPRPSSYEQYF.

The chain employs TRBV7-2 and TRBJ2-2; 15 nucleotides agree with TRBD2. The germline V gene has CDR1 SGHTA and CDR2 FQGNSA. This CDR3 has 18 amino acids. With V trimmed by 4 bases and J by 7 bases, 10 bases remained unmatched. For the CDR3, the DNA is TGTGCCAGCAGCTGGGGATGGACTAGCGGGAGGGCCAACGGGGAGCTGTTTTTT. Encoded protein: CASSWGWTSGRANGELFF.

DNA for the CDR3: TGCGCCAGCAGCGCTAGCACCTCTGGAAACACCATATATTTT. Translation: CASSASTSGNTIYF. The chain couples TRBV5-1 to TRBJ1-3; D call uncertain. Germline CDR1 is SGHRS and CDR2 is YFSETQ. The V end lost 4 bases, the J end lost 0 bases, and 8 bases lay between the germline ends. The CDR3 has 14 residues.

V gene TRBV7-2 combines with J gene TRBJ2-3; a possible D gene is TRBD1 (6 bases). Germline-derived CDR1 and CDR2 are SGHTA and FQGNSA. The V gene lost 2 bases and the J gene lost 2 bases, with 11 bases spanning the gap. The CDR3 is 15 amino acids. The CDR3 is CASSLSGQYTDTQYF. Written as DNA, the CDR3 is TGTGCCAGCAGCTTATCGGGACAATACACAGATACGCAGTATTTT.

The rearrangement joins TRBV9 to TRBJ2-2; 8 bases align to TRBD1. The CDR3 covers 17 residues. Germline values: CDR1 SGDLS, CDR2 YYNGEE. V gave up 3 bases and J gave up 1 base; unmatched junction bases: 8. CDR3 loop: CASSAQPGTGNTGELFF. The CDR3 DNA reads TGTGCCAGCAGCGCACAACCCGGGACAGGGAACACCGGGGAGCTGTTTTTT.